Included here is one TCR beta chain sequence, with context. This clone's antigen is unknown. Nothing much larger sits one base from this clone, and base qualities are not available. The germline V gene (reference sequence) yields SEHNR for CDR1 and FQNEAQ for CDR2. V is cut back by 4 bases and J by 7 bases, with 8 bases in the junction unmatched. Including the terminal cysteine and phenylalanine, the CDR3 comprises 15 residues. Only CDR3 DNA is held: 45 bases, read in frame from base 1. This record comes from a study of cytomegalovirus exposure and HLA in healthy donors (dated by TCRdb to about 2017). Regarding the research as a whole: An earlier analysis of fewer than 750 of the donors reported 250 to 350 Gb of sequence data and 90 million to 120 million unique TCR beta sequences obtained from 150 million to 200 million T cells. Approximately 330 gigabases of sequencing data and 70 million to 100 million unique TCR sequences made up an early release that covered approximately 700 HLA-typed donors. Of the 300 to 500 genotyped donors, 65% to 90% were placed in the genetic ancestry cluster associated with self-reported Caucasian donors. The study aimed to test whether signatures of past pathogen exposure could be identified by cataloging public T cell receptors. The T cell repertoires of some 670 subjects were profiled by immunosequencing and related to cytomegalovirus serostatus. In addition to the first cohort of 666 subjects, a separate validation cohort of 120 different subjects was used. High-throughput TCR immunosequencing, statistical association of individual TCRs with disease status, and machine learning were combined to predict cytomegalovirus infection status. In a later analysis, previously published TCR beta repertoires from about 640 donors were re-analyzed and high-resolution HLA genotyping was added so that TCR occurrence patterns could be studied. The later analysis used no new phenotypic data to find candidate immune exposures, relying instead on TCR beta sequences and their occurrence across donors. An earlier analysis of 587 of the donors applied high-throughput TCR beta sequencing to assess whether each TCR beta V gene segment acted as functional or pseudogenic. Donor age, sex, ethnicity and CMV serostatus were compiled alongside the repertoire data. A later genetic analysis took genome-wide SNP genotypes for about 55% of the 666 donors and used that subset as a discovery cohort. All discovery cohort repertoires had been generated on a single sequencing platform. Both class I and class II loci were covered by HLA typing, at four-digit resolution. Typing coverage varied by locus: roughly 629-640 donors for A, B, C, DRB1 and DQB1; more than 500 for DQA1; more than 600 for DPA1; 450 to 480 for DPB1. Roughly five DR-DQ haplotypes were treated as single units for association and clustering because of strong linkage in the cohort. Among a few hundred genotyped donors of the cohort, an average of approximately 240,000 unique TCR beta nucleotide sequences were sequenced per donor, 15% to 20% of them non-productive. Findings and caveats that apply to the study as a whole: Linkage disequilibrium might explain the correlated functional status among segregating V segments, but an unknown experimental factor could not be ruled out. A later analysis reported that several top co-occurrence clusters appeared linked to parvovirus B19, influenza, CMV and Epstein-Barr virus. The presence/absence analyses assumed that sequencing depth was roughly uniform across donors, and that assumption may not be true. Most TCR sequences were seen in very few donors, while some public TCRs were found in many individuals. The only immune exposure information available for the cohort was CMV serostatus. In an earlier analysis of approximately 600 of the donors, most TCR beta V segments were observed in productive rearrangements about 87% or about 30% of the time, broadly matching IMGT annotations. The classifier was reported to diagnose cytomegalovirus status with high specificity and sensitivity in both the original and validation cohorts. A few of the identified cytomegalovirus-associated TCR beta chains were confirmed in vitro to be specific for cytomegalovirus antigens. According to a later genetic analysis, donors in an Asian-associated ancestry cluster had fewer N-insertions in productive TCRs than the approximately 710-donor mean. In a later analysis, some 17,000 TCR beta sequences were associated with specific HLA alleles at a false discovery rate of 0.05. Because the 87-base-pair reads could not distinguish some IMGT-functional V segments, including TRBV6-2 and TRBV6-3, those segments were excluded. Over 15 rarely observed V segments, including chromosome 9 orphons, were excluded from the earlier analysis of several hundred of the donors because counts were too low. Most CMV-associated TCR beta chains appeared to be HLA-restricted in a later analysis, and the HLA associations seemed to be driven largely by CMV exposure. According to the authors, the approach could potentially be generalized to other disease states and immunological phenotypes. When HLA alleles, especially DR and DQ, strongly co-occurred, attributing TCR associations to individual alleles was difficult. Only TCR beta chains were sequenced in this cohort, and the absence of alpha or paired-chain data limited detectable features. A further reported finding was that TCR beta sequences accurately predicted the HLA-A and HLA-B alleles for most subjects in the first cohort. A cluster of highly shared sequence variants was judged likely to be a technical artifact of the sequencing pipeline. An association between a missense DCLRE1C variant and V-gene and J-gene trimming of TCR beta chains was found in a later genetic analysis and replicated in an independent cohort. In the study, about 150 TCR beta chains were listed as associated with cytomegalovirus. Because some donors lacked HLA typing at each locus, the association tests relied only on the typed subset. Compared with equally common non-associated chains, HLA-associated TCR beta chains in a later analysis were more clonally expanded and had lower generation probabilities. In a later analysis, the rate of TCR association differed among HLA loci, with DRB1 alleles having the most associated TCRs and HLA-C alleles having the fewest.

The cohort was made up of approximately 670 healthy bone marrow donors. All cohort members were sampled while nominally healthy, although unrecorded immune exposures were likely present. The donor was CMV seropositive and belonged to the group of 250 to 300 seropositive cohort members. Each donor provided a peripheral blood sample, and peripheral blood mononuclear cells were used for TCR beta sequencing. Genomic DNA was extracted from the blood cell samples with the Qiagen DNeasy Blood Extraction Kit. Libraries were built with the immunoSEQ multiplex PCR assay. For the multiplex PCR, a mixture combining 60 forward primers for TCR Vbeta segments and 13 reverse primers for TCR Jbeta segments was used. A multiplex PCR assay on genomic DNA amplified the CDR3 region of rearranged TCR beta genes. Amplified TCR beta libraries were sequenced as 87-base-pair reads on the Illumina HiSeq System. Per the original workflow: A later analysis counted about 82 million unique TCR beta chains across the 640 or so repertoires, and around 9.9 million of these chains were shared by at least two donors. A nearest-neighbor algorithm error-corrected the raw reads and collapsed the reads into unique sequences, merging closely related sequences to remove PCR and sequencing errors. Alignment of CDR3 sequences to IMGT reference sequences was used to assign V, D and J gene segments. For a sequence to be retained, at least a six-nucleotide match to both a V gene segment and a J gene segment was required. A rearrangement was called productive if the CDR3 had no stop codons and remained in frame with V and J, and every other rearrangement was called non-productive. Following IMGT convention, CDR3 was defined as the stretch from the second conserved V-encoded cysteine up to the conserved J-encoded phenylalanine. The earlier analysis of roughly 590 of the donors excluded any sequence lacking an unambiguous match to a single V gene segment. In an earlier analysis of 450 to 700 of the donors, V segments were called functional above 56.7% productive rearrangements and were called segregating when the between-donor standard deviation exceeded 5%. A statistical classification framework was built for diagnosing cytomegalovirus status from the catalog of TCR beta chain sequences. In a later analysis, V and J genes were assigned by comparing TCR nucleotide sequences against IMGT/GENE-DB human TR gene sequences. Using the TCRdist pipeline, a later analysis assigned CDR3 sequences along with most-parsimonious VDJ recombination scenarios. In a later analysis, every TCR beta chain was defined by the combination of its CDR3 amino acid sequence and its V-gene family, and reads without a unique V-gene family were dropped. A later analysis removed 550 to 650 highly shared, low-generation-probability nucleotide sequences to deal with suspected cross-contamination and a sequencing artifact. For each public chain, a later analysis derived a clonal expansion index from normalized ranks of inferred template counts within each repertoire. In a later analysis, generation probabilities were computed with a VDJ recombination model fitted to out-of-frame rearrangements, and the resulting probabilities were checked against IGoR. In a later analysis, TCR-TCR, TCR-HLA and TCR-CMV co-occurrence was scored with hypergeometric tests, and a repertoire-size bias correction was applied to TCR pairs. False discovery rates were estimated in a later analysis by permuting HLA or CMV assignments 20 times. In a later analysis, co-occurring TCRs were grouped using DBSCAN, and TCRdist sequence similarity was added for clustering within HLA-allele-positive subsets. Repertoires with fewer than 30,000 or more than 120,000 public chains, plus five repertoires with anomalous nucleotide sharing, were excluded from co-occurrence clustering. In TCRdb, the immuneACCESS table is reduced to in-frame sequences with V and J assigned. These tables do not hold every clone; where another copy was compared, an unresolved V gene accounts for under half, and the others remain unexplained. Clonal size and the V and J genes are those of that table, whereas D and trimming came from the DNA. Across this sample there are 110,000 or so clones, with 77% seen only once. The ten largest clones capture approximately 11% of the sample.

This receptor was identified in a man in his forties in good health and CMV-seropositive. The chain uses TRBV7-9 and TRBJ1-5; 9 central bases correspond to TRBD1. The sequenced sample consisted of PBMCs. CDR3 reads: CASSYTGQGGQPQHF. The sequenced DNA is TGTGCCAGCAGCTATACGGGACAGGGTGGACAGCCCCAGCATTTT.